This TCR beta chain came from a study of shared clonotypes between healthy human individuals. This clone appeared a few times. Its antigen is not identified. Splitting of each subset's genomic DNA was done evenly across several immunoSEQ plates. Data came from immunoSEQ multiplex PCR; TCRdb stores just in-frame clones and leaves some out. The table shows over 2 million clones, with around 95% occurring only once. Overall study results and limits: The four-donor shared clonotypes exceeded non-shared clonotypes in generation probability, with non-shared ones scoring lower.

The CDR3 runs to 13 residues. V gave up 5 bases and J gave up 5 bases, with 12 bases separating them. Germline V CDR1 and CDR2: SGHAT, FQNNGV. This sequence was found in a man aged 18-30 years in good health. Sequenced material: naive CD4+ T cells sorted from blood. Subset specified: CD45RA+ positively selected. This chain links TRBV11-2 with TRBJ2-5; possibly TRBD1 for D (6 bases). CDR3: CASSPGVRETQYF. The CDR3 bases are TGTGCCAGCAGCCCAGGGGTCCGGGAGACCCAGTACTTC.